These 18 T cell receptor beta chains were all obtained from the same sample, sequenced in a study of cytomegalovirus exposure and HLA in healthy donors. Amplification used 60 Vbeta primers and 13 Jbeta primers. The method was immunoSEQ multiplex PCR; TCRdb's version includes in-frame clones alone and lacks a portion of them. This sample carries roughly 160,000 clones, around nine tenths of them seen once, and the ten largest clones take 0.85%. The sequenced sample was PBMCs. These receptors all come from a woman aged 25 to 39 in good health and CMV-seronegative.

A single count supports this clone. V and J are TRBV15 and TRBJ1-2; possible D gene TRBD1, 5 bases. Germline CDR1 is LNHNV and CDR2 is YYDKDF (reference sequence). This CDR3 spans 16 amino acids. V was shortened by 3 bases and J by 2 bases, with 16 bases between the two germline ends. In nucleotides, the CDR3 is TGTGCCACCAGCAGCAGGGCCCCAAACCGAAACTATGGCTACACCTTC. It encodes CATSSRAPNRNYGYTF.

The chain has TRBV7-9 and TRBJ2-7; D is ambiguous. Germline lookup yields CDR1 SEHNR and CDR2 FQNEAQ (reference sequence). V was clipped by 2 bases and J by 0 bases, with 14 bases between them. The CDR3 is 16 amino acids. This chain's CDR3 is CASSLSPAIDSYEQYF. The CDR3 region has the DNA TGTGCCAGCAGCTTAAGTCCAGCGATAGACTCCTACGAGCAGTACTTC.

The V call is TRBV6-1, the J call TRBJ2-5; D not resolved. The assigned J gene may be wrong: the sequence end matches TRBJ2-7 better. In germline, CDR1 is MNHNS, CDR2 SASEGT. This CDR3 spans 13 amino acids. The CDR3 bases are TGTGCCAGCAGTGAAGCCCTCCGGTACGAGCAGTACTTC. Its translation: CASSEALRYEQYF.

V usage is TRBV5-1 and J usage is TRBJ2-1; possible D gene TRBD2, 5 bases. V lost 0 bases to trimming and J lost 5 bases, with 15 bases between them. The CDR3 is 16 residues long. Germline values: CDR1 SGHRS, CDR2 YFSETQ. The CDR3 region has the DNA TGCGCCAGCAGCTTGGGGTGGGGAGCTTGGGACAATGAGCAGTTCTTC. Translated, it gives CASSLGWGAWDNEQFF. The variable domain in full, completed from reference TRBV5-1 and TRBJ2-1, reads KAGVTQTPRYLIKTRGQQVTLSCSPISGHRSVSWYQQTPGQGLQFLFEYFSETQRNKGNFPGRFSGRQFSNSRSEMNVSTLELGDSALYLCASSLGWGAWDNEQFFGPGTRLTVL.

The chain recombines TRBV15 with TRBJ2-2; 8 bases line up with TRBD1. The end of the DNA fits TRBJ1-3 better, so the J call may be wrong. Germline CDR1 is LNHNV and CDR2 is YYDKDF (reference sequence). CDR3 length: 14 residues. CDR3 bases: TGTGCCACGCGCCGGACAGGGACTGGAAACACCATATATTTT. Its translation is CATRRTGTGNTIYF.

The chain combines TRBV6-6 with TRBJ1-2; D is possibly TRBD1 (5 bases). This CDR3 has 13 residues. V lost 4 bases and J lost 6, with 12 bases in between. Germline V gives CDR1 MNHNY, CDR2 SVGAGI (reference sequence). The CDR3 DNA reads TGTGCCAGCAGTTTGGAGGGGATAGATGGCTACACCTTC. As protein: CASSLEGIDGYTF.

This clone appeared a few times. The chain employs TRBV7-2 and TRBJ1-4, with D maybe TRBD1 (5 bases). The CDR3 contains 14 residues. Germline V gene sequence: CDR1 SGHTA, CDR2 FQGNSA. V shed 5 bases and J shed 8 bases, with 15 bases lying between them. CDR3 loop: CASSLTGSSEKLFF. In nucleotides, the CDR3 is TGTGCCAGCAGCCTAACAGGCAGTTCCGAAAAACTGTTTTTT. Variable domain in full (rest from reference TRBV7-2 and TRBJ1-4): GAGVSQSPSNKVTEKGKDVELRCDPISGHTALYWYRQSLGQGLEFLIYFQGNSAPDKSGLPSDRFSAERTGGSVSTLTIQRTQQEDSAVYLCASSLTGSSEKLFFGSGTQLSVL.

The chain has TRBV12-5 and TRBJ2-3, with a possible D match to TRBD1 (7 bases). The CDR3 consists of 15 residues. Germline values: CDR1 LGHNT, CDR2 FRNRAP. V lost 6 bases and J lost 5, with 18 bases in between. DNA for the CDR3: TGTGCTAGTGGGCGGGACGACAGGGTAGGAGATACGCAGTATTTT. Translated, it gives CASGRDDRVGDTQYF.

The J gene is TRBJ2-3, the V gene TRBV5-1; D is possibly TRBD1 (6 bases). The germline CDR1 and CDR2 sequences are SGHRS and YFSETQ. Trimming pared 0 bases from V and 3 bases from J, leaving 11 bases between. The CDR3 length is 15 residues. The CDR3 here is CASSLGARGTDTQYF. The CDR3 nucleotides read TGCGCCAGCAGCTTGGGGGCTAGGGGGACAGATACGCAGTATTTT.

This clone was found a few times. The chain uses TRBV5-1 and TRBJ2-7; 12 bases align to TRBD1. V lost 3 bases, J lost 3 bases, and 4 bases stayed unmatched. The germline V gene has CDR1 SGHRS and CDR2 YFSETQ. The CDR3 runs to 15 residues. The DNA for the CDR3 is TGCGCCAGCAGCTGGGACAGGGGGCTTTTCTACGAGCAGTACTTC. Protein: CASSWDRGLFYEQYF.

J is TRBJ2-5 and V is TRBV18, with TRBD1 matching 8 bases. Trimming cost V 3 bases and J 5 bases; bases outside gene matches: 8. CDR1 KGHSH and CDR2 LQKENI come from the germline V gene. The CDR3 consists of 15 residues. CDR3 residues: CASSPGQGGMETQYF. CDR3 nucleotides: TGTGCCAGCTCACCCGGACAGGGAGGTATGGAGACCCAGTACTTC. Supplemented by reference TRBV18 and TRBJ2-5, the full variable domain reads NAGVMQNPRHLVRRRGQEARLRCSPMKGHSHVYWYRQLPEEGLKFMVYLQKENIIDESGMPKERFSAEFPKEGPSILRIQQVVRGDSAAYFCASSPGQGGMETQYFGPGTRLLVL.

This chain connects TRBV9 to TRBJ2-2, with TRBD2 identical over 9 bases. The CDR3 totals 16 residues. Trimming removed 0 bases from V and 5 bases from J; junction bases left unmatched: 5. Germline loops: CDR1 SGDLS, CDR2 YYNGEE. Here the CDR3 DNA reads TGTGCCAGCAGCGTAGAAGCGGGGGGATGGACCGGGGAGCTGTTTTTT. The encoded protein is CASSVEAGGWTGELFF.

J is TRBJ1-1 and V is TRBV10-3; TRBD1 matches 7 bases. The trim removed 0 bases at V and 3 bases at J, leaving 13 bases unmatched. This CDR3 has 18 residues. Per germline, CDR1 ENHRY and CDR2 SYGVKD. Here the CDR3 reads CAISESSPGQTTYTEAFF. For the CDR3, the DNA is TGTGCCATCAGTGAGTCGAGTCCGGGACAGACCACTTACACTGAAGCTTTCTTT.

The V call is TRBV2, the J call TRBJ1-4; D may be TRBD1 (6 bases). V lost 10 bases and J 7 bases, leaving 16 bases between the germline ends. This CDR3 has 13 residues. Looked up from germline, CDR1 is SNHLY and CDR2 is FYNNEI. The CDR3 here is CAKRPGVGEKLFF. The CDR3 nucleotides are TGTGCCAAGAGACCAGGGGTGGGTGAAAAACTGTTTTTT.

This chain uses TRBV19 with TRBJ2-4; TRBD2 matches at 7 bases. V lost 3 bases and J lost 2; bases outside the gene matches: 7. The CDR3 has 16 amino acids. Germline CDR1 is LNHDA and CDR2 is SQIVND (reference sequence). The CDR3 is CASSIPGGPTKNIQYF. The CDR3 DNA reads TGTGCCAGTAGTATCCCGGGAGGTCCTACCAAAAACATTCAGTACTTC. Looking up the rest from reference TRBV19 and TRBJ2-4 gives the full variable domain: DGGITQSPKYLFRKEGQNVTLSCEQNLNHDAMYWYRQDPGQGLRLIYYSQIVNDFQKGDIAEGYSVSREKKESFPLTVTSAQKNPTAFYLCASSIPGGPTKNIQYFGAGTRLSVL.

Note on this clone: At one of its ends the junction is not consistent with the germline gene, which may arise from a read error. This chain uses TRBV27 with TRBJ2-7, with D perhaps TRBD2 (6 bases). CDR1 is MNHEY and CDR2 is SMNVEV in the germline V gene (reference sequence). The CDR3 covers 14 residues. The CDR3 region is CASLPGLDSHEQYF. The CDR3 DNA reads TGTGCCAGCCTACCGGGACTCGACTCCCACGAGCAGTACTTC.

The chain joins TRBV9 to TRBJ1-2, with TRBD1 matching over 9 bases. The CDR3 extends over 16 amino acids. CDR1 and CDR2 from the germline V gene are SGDLS and YYNGEE. J lost 7 bases, V lost 0 bases, and 10 bases had no gene match. In nucleotides, the CDR3 is TGTGCCAGCAGCGTAGTCCACCCGGGACAGGGCGTTGGCTACACCTTC. Translated: CASSVVHPGQGVGYTF. Combining the CDR3 with reference TRBV9 and TRBJ1-2 gives the whole variable domain DSGVTQTPKHLITATGQRVTLRCSPRSGDLSVYWYQQSLDQGLQFLIQYYNGEERAKGNILERFSAQQFPDLHSELNLSSLELGDSALYFCASSVVHPGQGVGYTFGSGTRLTVV.

The chain employs TRBV10-3 and TRBJ2-1; TRBD2 might be the D (6 bases). Germline assignment: CDR1 ENHRY and CDR2 SYGVKD. The CDR3 is made up of 17 amino acids. V was cut by 6 bases and J by 7 bases, with 25 bases left in between. The DNA for the CDR3 is TGTGCCATCAGATGGGATAGCGGTACTCCGACGCTGAATGAGCAGTTCTTC. Protein sequence: CAIRWDSGTPTLNEQFF.